This T cell receptor (beta chain) was recovered during a study of T-cell memory formation after mild COVID-19. Overall study: Clusters were largely donor specific.

MiXCR was run by TCRdb on the 5' RACE reads, yielding one entry per CDR3 protein. Among 300,000 to 400,000 distinct CDR3 sequences, roughly 13% were seen once, and the ten largest hold around a fifth. The V segment lost 4 bases and the J segment 5 bases; nucleotides outside the gene matches: 11. Per germline, CDR1 MGHDK and CDR2 SYGVNS. CDR3 size: 16 residues. The sequencing sample was made of PBMCs or a T cell subset sorted from them (not recorded which). This TCR was sampled from a man between 18 and 35 years old who had mild COVID-19 (a few samples of this study predate the infection). Cell type and time point are not known. The chain carries TRBV25-1 and TRBJ2-5, with 9 bases aligning to TRBD2. The CDR3 region is CASSAGGGGVLETQYF. The CDR3, as DNA: TGTGCCAGCAGTGCGGGAGGCGGGGGGGTTCTGGAGACCCAGTACTTC.